This paragraph covers one T cell receptor (beta chain) sequence. The V gene lost 0 bases and the J gene lost 3 bases, with 15 bases spanning the gap. CDR1 is SGHTA and CDR2 is FQGNSA in the germline V gene. The CDR3 spans 17 residues. The entry originates in a study of CD8+ T cells in alopecia areata. RNA extraction and reverse transcription yielded cDNA as sequencing template. Sequenced by immunoSEQ multiplex PCR; TCRdb stores in-frame clones only, minus some. This table holds 100,000 to 150,000 clones, around three fifths found once. This sample comprised CD4+ T cells sorted from blood, obtained at week 0. The TCR originated in a human donor with alopecia areata. V gene TRBV7-2 combines with J gene TRBJ1-5; tentatively, D is TRBD1 (5 bases). The CDR3 loop is CASSLAGVKGANQPQHF. DNA for the CDR3: TGTGCCAGCAGCTTAGCTGGAGTCAAAGGGGCCAATCAGCCCCAGCATTTT.